One and the same sample provided the 15 T cell receptor beta chains below, sequenced in a study of blood T cell repertoires in COVID-19. Repertoires were generated with immunoSEQ multiplex PCR, while TCRdb's copy carries only in-frame clones and drops some. The sample has 250,000 to 350,000 clones; roughly 90% are singletons. The sequencing input was peripheral blood. All receptors come from a man aged 25 to 45 with acute or convalescent COVID-19.

V usage is TRBV7-9 and J usage is TRBJ1-2; 8 bases are shared with TRBD1. The CDR3 totals 16 residues. Germline V CDR1 and CDR2: SEHNR, FQNEAQ (reference sequence). J gave up 0 bases and V 7 bases, and 10 bases lay outside the gene matches. In DNA, the CDR3 is TGTGCCAGCAACTTCCCCCGGGACAGGACTAACTATGGCTACACCTTC. Translated, it gives CASNFPRDRTNYGYTF.

This clone was recorded only once. The rearrangement uses TRBV28 and TRBJ2-1; D may be TRBD1 (5 bases). CDR1 and CDR2 from the germline V gene are MDHEN and SYDVKM. V shed 2 bases and J shed 6 bases, with 14 bases lying between them. The CDR3 is made up of 15 amino acids. CDR3 sequence: CASSLVGAQGNEQFF. The CDR3 DNA reads as TGTGCCAGCAGTTTAGTAGGGGCCCAGGGCAATGAGCAGTTCTTC. The entire variable domain, with the rest obtained from reference TRBV28 and TRBJ2-1, is as follows: DVKVTQSSRYLVKRTGEKVFLECVQDMDHENMFWYRQDPGLGLRLIYFSYDVKMKEKGDIPEGYSVSREKKERFSLILESASTNQTSMYLCASSLVGAQGNEQFFGPGTRLTVL.

The chain uses TRBV10-1 and TRBJ2-3; D is possibly TRBD1 (5 bases). Trimming shortened V by 5 bases and J by 5 bases, and 17 bases separated the two germline ends. This CDR3 has 15 amino acids. Germline V gives CDR1 WNHNN, CDR2 SYGVQD (reference sequence). The DNA for the CDR3 is TGCGCCAGCAGTCCCCGATTTGGCCAGGGAGATACGCAGTATTTT. Translated, it gives CASSPRFGQGDTQYF.

The chain links TRBV5-4 to TRBJ2-1; 12 bases line up with TRBD1. The CDR3 sequence is 16 residues long. From germline, CDR1 is SGHNT and CDR2 YYREEE (reference sequence). V shed 0 bases, J shed 9 bases, and the junction held 7 bases outside the gene matches. For the CDR3, the DNA is TGTGCCAGCAGCTTGGCGGGACAGGGGGCGACCACTGAGCAGTTCTTC. The encoded protein is CASSLAGQGATTEQFF.

This chain joins TRBV11-2 and TRBJ1-4; D unclear. V was trimmed by 4 bases and J by 2 bases, leaving 2 bases between them. CDR3 size: 12 residues. Germline V gene data show CDR1 as SGHAT and CDR2 as FQNNGV. The CDR3: CASSSTNEKLFF. The DNA for the CDR3 is TGTGCCAGCAGCTCGACTAATGAAAAACTGTTTTTT.

V is TRBV30 and J is TRBJ1-3; D gene ambiguous. The CDR3 is made up of 14 amino acids. Germline lookup yields CDR1 GTSNPN and CDR2 SVGIG (reference sequence). The V gene lost 0 bases and the J gene lost 2 bases, with 8 bases spanning the gap. The DNA for the CDR3 is TGTGCCTGGAGTGTAAGTCAGGCTGGAAACACCATATATTTT. As protein: CAWSVSQAGNTIYF.

The chain has TRBV18 and TRBJ2-7; TRBD1 agrees at 8 bases. The junction had 9 bases not matched to a gene; V was cut back by 2 bases and J by 6 bases. The CDR3 is 15 residues long. Germline V gene lookup returns CDR1 KGHSH and CDR2 LQKENI. DNA for the CDR3: TGTGCCAGCTCACCAGGGACAGGCGTGCGAGGCGAGCAGTACTTC. It specifies CASSPGTGVRGEQYF.

This sequence joins TRBV6-5 and TRBJ2-7; D possibly corresponds to TRBD1 (7 bases). Trimming took 6 bases from V and 4 from J, leaving 19 bases between them. CDR3 length: 15 amino acids. Germline CDR1 is MNHEY and CDR2 is SVGAGI. In DNA form, the CDR3 reads TGTGCCAGCAGGGGGGGACAGAGGAACCTGTACGAGCAGTACTTC. It is translated as CASRGGQRNLYEQYF.

As to this clone: One end of the junction varies from germline; a read error may be responsible. V usage is TRBV7-7 and J usage is TRBJ2-1; no clear D gene. The CDR3 consists of 15 residues. Germline lookup yields CDR1 SSHAT and CDR2 FNYEAQ (reference sequence). The CDR3 nucleotides are TGTGCTAGCAGCAATCTGGGCCAATCCTACAATGAGCAGTTCTTC. It encodes CASSNLGQSYNEQFF.

The genes are TRBV6-1 and TRBJ2-7; D is possibly TRBD2 (6 bases). Trimming took off 0 bases at V and 6 bases at J, with 12 bases between the two ends. Per the germline V gene, CDR1 is MNHNS and CDR2 is SASEGT. The CDR3 runs to 14 residues. This chain's CDR3 is CASSEARDPGEQYF. As DNA, the CDR3 is TGTGCCAGCAGTGAAGCGCGGGACCCGGGCGAGCAGTACTTC.

The chain links TRBV6-5 to TRBJ1-1; D call uncertain. Germline CDR1 is MNHEY and CDR2 is SVGAGI. The CDR3 runs 16 residues. V was trimmed by 4 bases and J by 3 bases, leaving 18 bases between them. The CDR3 DNA reads TGTGCCAGCAGTTCCTACCGAGGAAAGCGGTACACTGAAGCTTTCTTT. Protein sequence: CASSSYRGKRYTEAFF.

The gene calls are TRBV7-8 and TRBJ1-1; no firm D call. Trimming pared 5 bases from V and 1 base from J, leaving 8 bases between. This CDR3 is 13 amino acids long. Germline V gene data show CDR1 as SGHVS and CDR2 as FQNEAQ. The CDR3 spells CASSAGGNTEAFF. The CDR3 DNA is TGTGCCAGCAGCGCGGGAGGGAACACTGAAGCTTTCTTT.

This clone was observed once. The CDR3 DNA is TGTGCCAGCCCCCGAAGACGGCGGGGTCGCTACAATGAGCAGTTCTTC. It translates to CASPRRRRGRYNEQFF. This sequence joins TRBV7-9 and TRBJ2-1, with D perhaps TRBD2 (6 bases). Germline V CDR1 and CDR2: SEHNR, FQNEAQ (reference sequence). V shed 8 bases and J shed 3 bases, with 20 bases lying between them. The length of the CDR3 is 16 residues.

The gene calls are TRBV24-1 and TRBJ1-2, with 8 nucleotides matching TRBD1. Germline V gives CDR1 KGHDR, CDR2 SFDVKD. J was trimmed by 8 bases and V by 3 bases; bases with no gene match: 16. The CDR3 contains 17 residues. The CDR3 loop is CATSDPQGQGHHTGYTF. The CDR3 region has the DNA TGTGCCACCAGTGATCCTCAAGGACAGGGCCATCATACGGGCTACACCTTC.

V and J are TRBV6-4 and TRBJ1-1; possibly TRBD1 for D (5 bases). V dropped 6 bases and J dropped 9 bases, with 20 bases sitting between them. Germline CDR1 and CDR2: MRHNA and SNTAGT. The CDR3 is made up of 14 amino acids. CDR3 sequence: CASRSRKTELKAFF. As DNA, the CDR3 is TGTGCCAGCAGATCAAGAAAGACAGAGCTCAAAGCTTTCTTT.